The present TCR beta chain was sequenced within a study of shared clonotypes between healthy human individuals. Findings of the study overall: The sampled material consisted only of blood, and tissue repertoires are likely to differ.

The assay was immunoSEQ multiplex PCR, and TCRdb's table has in-frame clones only and misses some. The top ten clones hold 0.39% of a sample with about 2.3 million clones, 85% to 95% of them seen once. Germline CDR1 and CDR2: SEHNR and FQNEAQ (reference sequence). This CDR3 comprises 16 residues. The junction had 6 bases not matched to a gene; V was cut back by 1 base and J by 0 bases. In its sample, this clone was seen once. Its specificity is not known. Sample: naive CD4+ T cells from PBMCs. Noted subset: CD45RA+ positively selected. This clonotype was obtained from a man aged 18 to 30 in good health. Some clones in this sample may be carry-over from other donors' samples. The chain combines TRBV7-9 with TRBJ2-7; 7 positions match TRBD2. The CDR3 here is CASSLVLAGASYEQYF. Written as DNA, the CDR3 is TGTGCCAGCAGCTTAGTTTTAGCGGGTGCCTCCTACGAGCAGTACTTC.